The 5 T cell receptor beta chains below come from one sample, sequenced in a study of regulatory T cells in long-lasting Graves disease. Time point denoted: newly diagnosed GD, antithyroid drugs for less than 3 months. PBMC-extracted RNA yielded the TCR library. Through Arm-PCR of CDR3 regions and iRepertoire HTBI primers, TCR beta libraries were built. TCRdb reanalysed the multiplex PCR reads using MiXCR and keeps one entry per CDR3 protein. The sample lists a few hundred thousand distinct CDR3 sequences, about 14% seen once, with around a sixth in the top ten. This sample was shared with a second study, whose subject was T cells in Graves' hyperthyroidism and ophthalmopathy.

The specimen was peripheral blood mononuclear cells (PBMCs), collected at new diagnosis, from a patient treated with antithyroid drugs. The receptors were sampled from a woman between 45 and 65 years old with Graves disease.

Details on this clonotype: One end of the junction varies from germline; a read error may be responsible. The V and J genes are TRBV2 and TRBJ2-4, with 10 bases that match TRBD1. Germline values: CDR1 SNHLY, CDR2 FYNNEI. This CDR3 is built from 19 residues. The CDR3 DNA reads TGTGCCACTACAACCTACCGCCCCGACAGGGGGCGCGGCAAAAGCATTCAGTACTTC. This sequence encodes CATTTYRPDRGRGKSIQYF.

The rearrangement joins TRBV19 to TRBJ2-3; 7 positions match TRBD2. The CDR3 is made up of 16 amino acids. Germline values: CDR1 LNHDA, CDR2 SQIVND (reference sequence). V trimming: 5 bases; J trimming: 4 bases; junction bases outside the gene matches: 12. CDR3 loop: CASSYSSGQRADTQYF. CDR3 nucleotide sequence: TGTGCCAGTAGTTATTCTAGCGGTCAAAGGGCAGATACGCAGTATTTT.

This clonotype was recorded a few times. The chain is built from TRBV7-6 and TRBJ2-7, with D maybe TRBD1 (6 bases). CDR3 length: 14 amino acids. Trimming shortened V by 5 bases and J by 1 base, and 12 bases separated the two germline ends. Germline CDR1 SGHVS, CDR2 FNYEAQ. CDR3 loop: CASSDPGESYEQYF. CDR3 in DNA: TGTGCCAGCAGCGACCCAGGGGAGTCCTACGAGCAGTACTTC.

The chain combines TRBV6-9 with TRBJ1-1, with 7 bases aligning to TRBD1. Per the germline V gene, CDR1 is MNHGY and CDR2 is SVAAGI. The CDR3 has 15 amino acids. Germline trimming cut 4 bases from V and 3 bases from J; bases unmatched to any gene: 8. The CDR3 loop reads CASSSTDRSHTEAFF. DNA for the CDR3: TGTGCCAGCAGTTCCACGGACAGGTCGCACACTGAAGCTTTCTTT.

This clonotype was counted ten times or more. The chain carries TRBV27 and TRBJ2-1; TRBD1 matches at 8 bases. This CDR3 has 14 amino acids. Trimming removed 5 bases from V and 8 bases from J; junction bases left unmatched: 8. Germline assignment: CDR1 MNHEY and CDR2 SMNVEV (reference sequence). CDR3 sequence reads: CASSPTGARDEQFF. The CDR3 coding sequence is TGTGCCAGCAGTCCGACAGGGGCGCGGGATGAGCAGTTCTTC.